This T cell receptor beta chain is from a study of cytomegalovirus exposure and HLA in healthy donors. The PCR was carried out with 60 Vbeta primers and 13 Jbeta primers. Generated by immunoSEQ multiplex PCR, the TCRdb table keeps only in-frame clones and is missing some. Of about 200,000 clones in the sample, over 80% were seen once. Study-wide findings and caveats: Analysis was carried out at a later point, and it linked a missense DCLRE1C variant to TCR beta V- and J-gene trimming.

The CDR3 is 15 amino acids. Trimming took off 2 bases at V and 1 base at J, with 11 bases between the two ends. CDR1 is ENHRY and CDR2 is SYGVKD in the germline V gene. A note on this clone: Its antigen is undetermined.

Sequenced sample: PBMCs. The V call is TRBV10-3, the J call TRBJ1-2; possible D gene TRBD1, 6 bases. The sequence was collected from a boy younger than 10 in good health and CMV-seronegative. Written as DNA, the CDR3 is TGTGCCATCAGTGAGCGACAGGCCTTTAACTATGGCTACACCTTC. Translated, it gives CAISERQAFNYGYTF.